This TCR beta chain was recorded in a study of tumor-infiltrating lymphocytes in primary liver carcinoma. Study-level information: The patient group consisted of men and women aged 30 to 69 years. With diameters of about 4 to 10 cm, tumors were stage T1-T3 N0M0.

Blood RNA was derived from unsorted whole blood, and germline DNA was extracted too. Using a constant-region primer together with ProtoScript II reverse transcriptase, TCR beta cDNA was made from about 500 ng of total RNA. A slightly modified ARM-PCR protocol with three nested multiplex PCR rounds produced these TCR beta libraries. Two initial PCR rounds of around 10 cycles each paired TRBV1-TRBV30 forward primers with a C-beta reverse primer. Each CDR3 protein is one row after TCRdb ran MiXCR on the multiplex PCR reads. In the table there are approximately 300,000 distinct CDR3 sequences, 50% to 70% of which are singletons. The CDR3 consists of 15 residues. Per germline, CDR1 MGHRA and CDR2 YSYEKL. V was trimmed by 1 base and J by 3 bases, leaving 13 bases between them. This clonotype was recorded many times. The target antigen is unknown. Whole-study results and caveats: Compared with tumor region pairs, tumor-adjacent and tumor-blood pairs overlapped less.

The sequenced material came from peripheral blood. This clonotype was sampled from a man in his forties or fifties with primary liver carcinoma and hepatitis B virus infection. The gene calls are TRBV4-1 and TRBJ2-7; D may match TRBD1 or TRBD2 (5 bases each). CDR3 sequence: CASSQVLGRVYEQYF. The CDR3 DNA reads TGCGCCAGCAGCCAAGTATTGGGGCGGGTCTACGAGCAGTACTTC.